Below, one T cell receptor (beta chain) is given with its context. Germline V gives CDR1 MNHEY, CDR2 SVGEGT. The CDR3 covers 16 residues. This sample is part of a study of T cells expressing NK-cell markers. Study summary: Repertoire data for TCR beta were derived from sorted T cells (CD3+CD56+NKG2C+, CD3+CD56+NKG2C- and CD3+CD56-NKG2C+).

Reprocessing the 5' RACE reads, TCRdb reports a single entry for every CDR3 protein and omits DNA. The table lists roughly 300,000 distinct CDR3 sequences. The V and J genes are TRBV6-2 or TRBV6-3 and TRBJ2-3; there is no DNA to check the TCRdb D call of TRBD2. This TCR derives from a woman aged 18-69 years in good health. The sequenced sample was blood T cells: a sorted CD56 or NKG2C T cell subset, CD4+ or CD8+ T cells, or bulk PBMC T cells (not recorded which). The CDR3: CASSSRLARVTDTQYF.